This TCR beta chain was recorded in a study of identical twins. Study observations and caveats: Invariant T cells like MAIT and iNKT could partly confound the zero-insertion analyses.

There were only healthy Caucasians among the donors. CDR3 size: 15 residues. Germline CDR1 reads SGHRS; CDR2 reads YFSETQ. This clonotype was detected once. Its antigen is not known. An end of the junction does not agree with germline; a read error may underlie this. Unique molecular identifiers were present on cDNA, and template switching added a universal primer site. TCRdb used MiXCR to reprocess the 5' RACE reads, holding one entry per CDR3 protein. The sample yields approximately 500,000 distinct CDR3 sequences, about 16% seen once. This sample was shared with a second study, whose subject was yellow fever vaccine responses in identical twins. That source reports: Among the twins, the vaccine T cell response reportedly seemed partly convergent and partly personalized.

Source material: CD4+ T cells sorted from blood. This chain joins TRBV5-1 and TRBJ2-2, with D perhaps assigned TRBD1 or TRBD2 (6 bases each). The clonotype comes from a woman aged 18-29 years in good health. Here the CDR3 DNA reads TGCGCCAGCAGCCCGCGAGGGGGGAACACCGGGCAGCTGTTTTTT. Its protein product is CASSPRGGNTGQLFF.